A single T cell receptor (beta chain) is shown here with its context. These data originate in a study of blood T cell repertoires in COVID-19. Study-wide context: The cDNA or gDNA used as material had been derived from T cells, B-cell-depleted T cells, or PBMCs.

This CDR3 region has 20 residues. CDR1 is SGHVS and CDR2 is FQNEAQ in the germline V gene. The V and J ends lost 5 bases and 3 bases respectively, with 31 bases between them. Study processing details: Scientists estimated how many nucleated cells there were by amplifying reference gene primers. Here immunoSEQ multiplex PCR was the method, and the copy in TCRdb shows in-frame clones only, minus some. Clone size and the V and J calls come from that table; the DNA yielded D and trimming. The table has 180,000 or so clones, roughly 86% seen once; the top ten hold roughly 2.5%. The receptor's source is a man aged 40-55 years with active or convalescent COVID-19. This chain connects TRBV7-8 to TRBJ1-1, with D maybe TRBD1 (5 bases). Sequencing was carried out using peripheral blood. CDR3 nucleotides: TGTGCCAGCAGCGAAAGAACCCGGGGCGGGGTAGGTCGGATTTACACTGAAGCTTTCTTT. Encoded protein: CASSERTRGGVGRIYTEAFF.